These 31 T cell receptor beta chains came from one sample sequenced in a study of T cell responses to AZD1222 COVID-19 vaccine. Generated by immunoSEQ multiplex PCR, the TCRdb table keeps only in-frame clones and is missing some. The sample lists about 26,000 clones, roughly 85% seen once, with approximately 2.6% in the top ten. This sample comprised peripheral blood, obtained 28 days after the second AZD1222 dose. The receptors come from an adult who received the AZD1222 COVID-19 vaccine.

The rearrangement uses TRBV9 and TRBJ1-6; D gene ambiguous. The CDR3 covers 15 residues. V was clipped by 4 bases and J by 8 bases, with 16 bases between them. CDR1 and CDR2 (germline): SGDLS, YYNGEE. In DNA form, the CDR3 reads TGTGCCAGCAGCCCTACACGTGGAGGGTATTCACCCCTCCACTTT. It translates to CASSPTRGGYSPLHF.

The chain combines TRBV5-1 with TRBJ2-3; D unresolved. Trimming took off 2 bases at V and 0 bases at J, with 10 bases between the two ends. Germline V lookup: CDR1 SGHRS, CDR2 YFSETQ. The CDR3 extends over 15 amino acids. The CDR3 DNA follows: TGCGCCAGCAGCTTCAAGGGTGCTAGCACAGATACGCAGTATTTT. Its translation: CASSFKGASTDTQYF.

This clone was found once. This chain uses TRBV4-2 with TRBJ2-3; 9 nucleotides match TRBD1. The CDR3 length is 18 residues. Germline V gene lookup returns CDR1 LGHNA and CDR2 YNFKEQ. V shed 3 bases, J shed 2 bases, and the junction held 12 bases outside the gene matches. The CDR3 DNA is TGTGCCAGCAGCCAGGAAGGACAGGGGAGGGGACACACAGATACGCAGTATTTT. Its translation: CASSQEGQGRGHTDTQYF.

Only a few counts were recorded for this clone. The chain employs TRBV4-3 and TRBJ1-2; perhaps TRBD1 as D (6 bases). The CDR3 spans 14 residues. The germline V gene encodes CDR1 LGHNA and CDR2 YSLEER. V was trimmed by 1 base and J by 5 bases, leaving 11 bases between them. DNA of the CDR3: TGCGCCAGCAGCCAAGTCCCCACAGGGTATGGCTACACCTTC. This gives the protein CASSQVPTGYGYTF.

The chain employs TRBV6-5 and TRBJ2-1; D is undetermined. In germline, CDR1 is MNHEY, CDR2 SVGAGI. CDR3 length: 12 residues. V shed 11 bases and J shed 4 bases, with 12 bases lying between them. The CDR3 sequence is CAARSRYNEQFF. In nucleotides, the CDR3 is TGTGCCGCCCGGTCGAGGTACAATGAGCAGTTCTTC.

The CDR3 DNA sequence: TGTGCCAGCAGTCCTGCCAATCAGCCCCAGCATTTT. It translates to CASSPANQPQHF. The chain couples TRBV12-3 or TRBV12-4 to TRBJ1-5; D unclear. V dropped 5 bases and J dropped 3 bases, with 5 bases sitting between them. The length of the CDR3 is 12 residues.

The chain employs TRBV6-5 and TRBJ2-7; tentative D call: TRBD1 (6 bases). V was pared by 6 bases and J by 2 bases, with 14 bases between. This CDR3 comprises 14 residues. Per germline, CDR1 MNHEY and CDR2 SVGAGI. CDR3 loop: CASRRTGSTYEQYF. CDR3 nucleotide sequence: TGTGCCAGCAGGCGAACAGGGTCAACCTACGAGCAGTACTTC.

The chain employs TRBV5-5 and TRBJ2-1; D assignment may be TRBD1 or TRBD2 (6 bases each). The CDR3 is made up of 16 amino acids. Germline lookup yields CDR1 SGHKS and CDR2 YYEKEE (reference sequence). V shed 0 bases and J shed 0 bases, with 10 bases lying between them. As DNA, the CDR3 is TGTGCCAGCAGCTTGGAAGGGGGGAGCTCCTACAATGAGCAGTTCTTC. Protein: CASSLEGGSSYNEQFF.

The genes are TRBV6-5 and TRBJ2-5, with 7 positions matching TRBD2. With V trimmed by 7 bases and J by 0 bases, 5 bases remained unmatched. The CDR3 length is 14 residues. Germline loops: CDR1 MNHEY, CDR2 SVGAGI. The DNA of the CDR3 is TGTGCCAGCAAGGGGCGGGGGTACCAAGAGACCCAGTACTTC. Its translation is CASKGRGYQETQYF.

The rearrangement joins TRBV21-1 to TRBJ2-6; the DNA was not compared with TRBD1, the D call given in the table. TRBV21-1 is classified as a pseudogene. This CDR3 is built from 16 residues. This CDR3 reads CARATGPPSGANVLTF. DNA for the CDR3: TGTGCCAGGGCGACAGGGCCCCCCTCTGGGGCCAACGTCCTGACTTTC.

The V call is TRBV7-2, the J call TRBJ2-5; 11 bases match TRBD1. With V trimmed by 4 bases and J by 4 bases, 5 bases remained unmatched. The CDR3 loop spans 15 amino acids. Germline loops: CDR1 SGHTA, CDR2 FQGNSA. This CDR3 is CASSSGQGARETQYF. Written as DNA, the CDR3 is TGTGCCAGCAGCTCTGGACAGGGGGCGCGAGAGACCCAGTACTTC.

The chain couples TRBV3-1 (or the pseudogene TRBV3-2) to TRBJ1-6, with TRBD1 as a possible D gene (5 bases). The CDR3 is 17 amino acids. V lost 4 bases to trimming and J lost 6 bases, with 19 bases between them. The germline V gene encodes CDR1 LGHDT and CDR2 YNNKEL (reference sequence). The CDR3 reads CASSLHSGTGLNSPLHF. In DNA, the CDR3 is TGTGCCAGCAGCCTCCACTCCGGGACGGGACTTAATTCACCCCTCCACTTT.

The CDR3 region has the DNA TGTGCCAGCTCGGGCGGGGGCAGTCAGCCCCAGCATTTT. This encodes CASSGGGSQPQHF. V usage is TRBV18 and J usage is TRBJ1-5, with D perhaps matching TRBD1 (6 bases). V was shortened by 6 bases and J by 6 bases, with 12 bases between the two germline ends. Germline assignment: CDR1 KGHSH and CDR2 LQKENI. This CDR3 has 13 amino acids. Combining the CDR3 with reference TRBV18 and TRBJ1-5 gives the whole variable domain NAGVMQNPRHLVRRRGQEARLRCSPMKGHSHVYWYRQLPEEGLKFMVYLQKENIIDESGMPKERFSAEFPKEGPSILRIQQVVRGDSAAYFCASSGGGSQPQHFGDGTRLSIL.

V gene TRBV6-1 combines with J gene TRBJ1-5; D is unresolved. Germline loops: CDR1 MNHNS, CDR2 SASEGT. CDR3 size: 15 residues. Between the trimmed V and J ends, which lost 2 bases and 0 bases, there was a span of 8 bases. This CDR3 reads CASSEMVYSNQPQHF. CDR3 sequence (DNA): TGTGCCAGCAGTGAAATGGTGTATAGCAATCAGCCCCAGCATTTT.

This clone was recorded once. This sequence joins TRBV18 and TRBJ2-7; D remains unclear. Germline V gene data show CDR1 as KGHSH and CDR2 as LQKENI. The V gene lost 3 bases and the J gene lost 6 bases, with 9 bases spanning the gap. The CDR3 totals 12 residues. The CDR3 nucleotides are TGTGCCAGCTCACCCGTTGGTCCCGAGCAGTACTTC. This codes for CASSPVGPEQYF.

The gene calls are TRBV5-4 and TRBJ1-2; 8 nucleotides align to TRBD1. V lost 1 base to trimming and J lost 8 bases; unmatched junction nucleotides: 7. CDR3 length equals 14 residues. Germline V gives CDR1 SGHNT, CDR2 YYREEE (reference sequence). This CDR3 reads CASSLPGQGKGYTF. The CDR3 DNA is TGTGCCAGCAGCTTGCCAGGACAGGGAAAGGGCTACACCTTC.

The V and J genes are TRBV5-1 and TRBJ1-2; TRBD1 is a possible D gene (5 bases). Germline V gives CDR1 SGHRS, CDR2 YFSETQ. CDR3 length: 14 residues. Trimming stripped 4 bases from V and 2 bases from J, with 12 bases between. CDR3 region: CASSPLGGNYGYTF. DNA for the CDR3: TGCGCCAGCAGCCCTTTGGGGGGGAACTATGGCTACACCTTC.

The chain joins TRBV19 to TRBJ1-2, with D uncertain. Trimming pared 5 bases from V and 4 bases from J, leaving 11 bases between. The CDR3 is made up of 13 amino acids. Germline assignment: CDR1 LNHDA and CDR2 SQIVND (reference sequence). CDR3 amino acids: CASSRASIYGYTF. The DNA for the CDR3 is TGTGCCAGTAGTCGGGCCAGCATCTATGGCTACACCTTC. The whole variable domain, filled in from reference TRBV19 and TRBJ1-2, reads DGGITQSPKYLFRKEGQNVTLSCEQNLNHDAMYWYRQDPGQGLRLIYYSQIVNDFQKGDIAEGYSVSREKKESFPLTVTSAQKNPTAFYLCASSRASIYGYTFGSGTRLTVV.

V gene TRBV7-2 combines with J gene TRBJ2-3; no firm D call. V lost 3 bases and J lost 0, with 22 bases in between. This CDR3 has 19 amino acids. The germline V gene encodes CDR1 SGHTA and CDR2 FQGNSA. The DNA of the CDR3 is TGTGCCAGCAGCTTGAACGGTGGATTCCAGTCTGGGAGCACAGATACGCAGTATTTT. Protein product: CASSLNGGFQSGSTDTQYF.

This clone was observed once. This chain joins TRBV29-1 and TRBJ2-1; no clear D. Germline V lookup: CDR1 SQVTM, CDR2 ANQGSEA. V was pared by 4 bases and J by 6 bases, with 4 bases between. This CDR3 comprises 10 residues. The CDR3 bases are TGCAGCGTTGGTGGCAATGAGCAGTTCTTC. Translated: CSVGGNEQFF.

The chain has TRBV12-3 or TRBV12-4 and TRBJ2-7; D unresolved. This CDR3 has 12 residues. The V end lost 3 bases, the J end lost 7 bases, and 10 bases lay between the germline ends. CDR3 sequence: CASSFVLGEQYF. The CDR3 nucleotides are TGTGCCAGCAGTTTTGTACTTGGAGAGCAGTACTTC.

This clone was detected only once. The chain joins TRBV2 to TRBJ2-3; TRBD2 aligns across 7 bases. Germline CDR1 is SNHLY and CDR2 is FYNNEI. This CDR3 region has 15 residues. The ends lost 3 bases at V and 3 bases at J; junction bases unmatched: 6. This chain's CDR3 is CASSEGSGATDTQYF. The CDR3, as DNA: TGTGCCAGCAGTGAGGGCAGCGGGGCTACAGATACGCAGTATTTT.

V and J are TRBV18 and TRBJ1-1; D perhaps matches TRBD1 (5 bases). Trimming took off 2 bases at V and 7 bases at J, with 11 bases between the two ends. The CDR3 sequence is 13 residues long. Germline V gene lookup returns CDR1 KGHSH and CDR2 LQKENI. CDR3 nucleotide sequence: TGTGCCAGCTCACCAGGCAGGGATGGTGAAGCTTTCTTT. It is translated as CASSPGRDGEAFF.

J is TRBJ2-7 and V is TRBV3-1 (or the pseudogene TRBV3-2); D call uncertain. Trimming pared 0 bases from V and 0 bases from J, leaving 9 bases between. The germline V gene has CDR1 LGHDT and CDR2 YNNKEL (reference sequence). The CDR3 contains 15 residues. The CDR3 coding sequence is TGTGCCAGCAGCCAAGATAAATCTAGCTCCTACGAGCAGTACTTC. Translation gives CASSQDKSSSYEQYF.

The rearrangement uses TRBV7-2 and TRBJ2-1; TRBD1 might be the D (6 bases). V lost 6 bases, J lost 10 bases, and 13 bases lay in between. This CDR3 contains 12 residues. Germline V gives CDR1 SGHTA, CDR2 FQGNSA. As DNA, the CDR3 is TGTGCCAGCAGAGGACAGAGCTCGGAGCAGTTCTTC. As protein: CASRGQSSEQFF.

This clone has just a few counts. CDR3 protein: CATSRDWGTSGNTEAFF. The CDR3 DNA reads TGTGCCACCAGCAGAGATTGGGGCACGTCAGGGAACACTGAAGCTTTCTTT. The genes are TRBV15 and TRBJ1-1, with D possibly TRBD1 on 5 matching bases. The germline V and J ends were trimmed by 0 bases and 1 base, with 15 bases remaining between them. The CDR3 covers 17 residues. Germline lookup yields CDR1 LNHNV and CDR2 YYDKDF (reference sequence). Supplemented by reference TRBV15 and TRBJ1-1, the full variable domain reads DAMVIQNPRYQVTQFGKPVTLSCSQTLNHNVMYWYQQKSSQAPKLLFHYYDKDFNNEADTPDNFQSRRPNTSFCFLDIRSPGLGDTAMYLCATSRDWGTSGNTEAFFGQGTRLTVV.

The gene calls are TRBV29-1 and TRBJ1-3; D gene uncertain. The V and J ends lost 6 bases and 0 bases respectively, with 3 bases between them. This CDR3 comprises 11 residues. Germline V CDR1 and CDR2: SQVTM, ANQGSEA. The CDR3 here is CSVSSGNTIYF. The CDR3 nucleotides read TGCAGCGTGAGCTCTGGAAACACCATATATTTT.

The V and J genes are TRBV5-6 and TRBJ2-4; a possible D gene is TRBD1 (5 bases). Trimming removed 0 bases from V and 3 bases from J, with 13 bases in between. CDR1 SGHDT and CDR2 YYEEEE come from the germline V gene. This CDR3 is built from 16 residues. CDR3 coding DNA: TGTGCCAGCAGCTTGGTAGGTCAGGGCAACAAAAACATTCAGTACTTC. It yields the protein CASSLVGQGNKNIQYF. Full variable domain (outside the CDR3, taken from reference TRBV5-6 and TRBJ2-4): DAGVTQSPTHLIKTRGQQVTLRCSPKSGHDTVSWYQQALGQGPQFIFQYYEEEERQRGNFPDRFSGHQFPNYSSELNVNALLLGDSALYLCASSLVGQGNKNIQYFGAGTRLSVL.

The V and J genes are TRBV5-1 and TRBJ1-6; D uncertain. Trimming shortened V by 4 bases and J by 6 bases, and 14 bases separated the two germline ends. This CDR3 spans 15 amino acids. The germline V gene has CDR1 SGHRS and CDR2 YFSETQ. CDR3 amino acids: CASSQEGLGNSPLHF. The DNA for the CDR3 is TGCGCCAGCAGCCAAGAGGGTCTCGGTAATTCACCCCTCCACTTT.

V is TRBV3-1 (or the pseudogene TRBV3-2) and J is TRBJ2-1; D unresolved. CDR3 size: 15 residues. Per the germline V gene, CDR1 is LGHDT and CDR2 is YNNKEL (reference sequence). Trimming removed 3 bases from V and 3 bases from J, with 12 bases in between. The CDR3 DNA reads TGTGCCAGCAGCCATAGCCGGGCCCTCTACAATGAGCAGTTCTTC. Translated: CASSHSRALYNEQFF.

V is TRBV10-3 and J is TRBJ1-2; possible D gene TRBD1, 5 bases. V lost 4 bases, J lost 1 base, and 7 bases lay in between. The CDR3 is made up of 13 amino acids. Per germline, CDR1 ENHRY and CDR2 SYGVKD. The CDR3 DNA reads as TGTGCCATCAGTGGACAGAATAACTATGGCTACACCTTC. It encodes CAISGQNNYGYTF.